These T cell receptor beta chains were read from a single sample in a study of regulatory T cells in long-lasting Graves disease. A single record per CDR3 protein comes from TCRdb applying MiXCR to the multiplex PCR reads. This table has about 450,000 distinct CDR3 sequences, about a sixth appearing once. The same sample was also studied in work on T cells in Graves' hyperthyroidism and ophthalmopathy.

The sample was peripheral blood mononuclear cells (PBMCs), taken at new diagnosis, from a patient treated with antithyroid drugs. The receptor source for this set is a woman aged 25-40 years with Graves disease. CDR3s include the opening cysteine and the closing phenylalanine or tryptophan. Each record gives: D gene, V gene, clone size, CDR3 length, J gene, CDR3 DNA, CDR3 protein. D genes are given only for firm matches. Size tells how often a clone was seen (once, few, many) or the class of an expanded clone, and some rows leave it out.

.,TRBV7-6,few,14,TRBJ2-4,TGTGCCAGCAGCTTAGGCGCGGGGTTGGACATTCAGTACTTC,CASSLGAGLDIQYF
TRBD1,TRBV18,many,15,TRBJ2-1,TGTGCCAGCTCCGAGGGACAGGGGTATTACAATGAGCAGTTCTTC,CASSEGQGYYNEQFF
.,TRBV20-1,few,15,TRBJ1-2,TGCAGTGCTAGAGATCTCCGGGCGTCCCACCTTAGCTACACCTTC,CSARDLRASHLSYTF
.,TRBV20-1,.,13,TRBJ2-1,TGCAGTGTAGCGTCCTACTCCTACAATGAGCAGTTCTTC,CSVASYSYNEQFF
.,TRBV7-7,few,14,TRBJ1-2,TGTGCTAGCAGCTTAGGTGCACGGCTCTATGGCTACACCTTC,CASSLGARLYGYTF
.,TRBV29-1,few,13,TRBJ1-4,TGCAGCTCGACCTTAGGGAGGGATGAAAAACTGTTTTTT,CSSTLGRDEKLFF
.,TRBV19,few,15,TRBJ2-2,TGTGCCAGTAGTACTAGCATTTGGGAGACCGGGGAGCTGTTTTTT,CASSTSIWETGELFF
TRBD2,TRBV20-1,few,13,TRBJ2-5,TGCAGTGCTAGTGCCGGAGCGGGGGAGACCCAGTACTTC,CSASAGAGETQYF
TRBD1,TRBV29-1,few,15,TRBJ2-5,TGCAGCGTTAACACCGGGACAGGGGCCCAAGAGACCCAGTACTTC,CSVNTGTGAQETQYF
.,TRBV2,.,13,TRBJ2-1,TGTGCCAGCAGTGAAAGAGAGGTGGGTGAGCAGTTCTTC,CASSEREVGEQFF
.,TRBV18,.,15,TRBJ1-1,TGTGCCAGCTCACCGAGGAGGGGGGCGAACACTGAAGCTTTCTTT,CASSPRRGANTEAFF
.,TRBV4-1,few,14,TRBJ2-3,TGCGCCAGCAGCCAAGGCAGGGAAGGGGATACGCAGTATTTT,CASSQGREGDTQYF
TRBD1,TRBV3-1,.,15,TRBJ1-5,TGTGCCAGCAGCGGTGGGACAGGGCCCAATCAGCCCCAGCATTTT,CASSGGTGPNQPQHF
TRBD1,TRBV7-9,many,17,TRBJ1-5,TGTGCCAGCAGCTCAACCCAAGGGGGCGCGGGCAATCAGCCCCAGCATTTT,CASSSTQGGAGNQPQHF
.,TRBV20-1,.,15,TRBJ1-5,TGCAGTGCTAGAAAAACAAGGGCCCGGATTGAGCCCCAGCATTTT,CSARKTRARIEPQHF
.,TRBV15,many,15,TRBJ1-1,TGTGCCACCAGCAGAGACGCCACAGATCGCACTGAAGCTTTCTTT,CATSRDATDRTEAFF
.,TRBV11-2,many,14,TRBJ2-5,TGTGCCAGCAGCCCGGGAGTAACCCTCCAGACCCAGTACTTC,CASSPGVTLQTQYF
.,TRBV25-1,.,14,TRBJ2-7,TGTGCCAGCAGTGAATACACACAGGGCTACGAGCAGTACTTC,CASSEYTQGYEQYF
TRBD2,TRBV6-5,few,15,TRBJ2-2,TGTGCCAGCAGTTACGCGGGAGGGCCAACCGGGGAGCTGTTTTTT,CASSYAGGPTGELFF
TRBD1,TRBV9,once,17,TRBJ2-7,TGTGCCAGCAGCGTATCGACCCCCGGGACAGGGGGCGCGGAGCAGTACTTC,CASSVSTPGTGGAEQYF
.,TRBV30,many,15,TRBJ2-7,TGTGCCTGGAGGAAGACAGGTTTCTGGTCCTACGAGCAGTACTTC,CAWRKTGFWSYEQYF
.,TRBV6-1,many,16,TRBJ1-2,TGTGCCAGCTCGGATGGACAGCTTTTAACTAACTATGGCTACACCTTC,CASSDGQLLTNYGYTF
TRBD1,TRBV3-1,many,13,TRBJ1-4,TGTGCCAGCAGCCGGACAGGGGAAGAAAAACTGTTTTTT,CASSRTGEEKLFF
.,TRBV7-2,few,16,TRBJ1-3,TGTGCCAGCAGCTGGGACCGTGGACAGAGTGGAAACACCATATATTTT,CASSWDRGQSGNTIYF
TRBD1,TRBV7-3,many,13,TRBJ1-1,TGTGCCAGCAGCTGGACAGGGAACACTGAAGCTTTCTTT,CASSWTGNTEAFF
.,TRBV20-1,many,12,TRBJ2-7,TGCAGTGCTTCCTCGCAGGGGAACGAGCAGTACTTC,CSASSQGNEQYF
TRBD2,TRBV7-8,many,16,TRBJ2-3,TGTGCCAGCAGCCGACCCGATAGCGGGAGCACAGATACGCAGTATTTT,CASSRPDSGSTDTQYF
.,TRBV7-2,.,16,TRBJ2-2,TGTGCCAGCAGCCTAAGGACAGCCCCGAACACCGGGGAGCTGTTTTTT,CASSLRTAPNTGELFF
.,TRBV10-3,many,15,TRBJ2-1,TGTGCCATCAGTGAAGGGACAACGGAATACAATGAGCAGTTCTTC,CAISEGTTEYNEQFF
.,TRBV10-2,.,14,TRBJ1-6,TGCGCCAGCAGTGAACAACAGCTGAATTCACCCCTCCACTTT,CASSEQQLNSPLHF
.,TRBV29-1,many,12,TRBJ1-1,TGCAGCGTCCCCGGACCGAACACTGAAGCTTTCTTT,CSVPGPNTEAFF
TRBD1,TRBV15,.,16,TRBJ1-1,TGTGCCACCAGCGGAACCCCCGGGACAGAGAACACTGAAGCTTTCTTT,CATSGTPGTENTEAFF
.,TRBV30,many,13,TRBJ2-5,TGTGCCTGGAGTGTTGGAGATAGGGAGACCCAGTACTTC,CAWSVGDRETQYF